The rows below give T cell receptor beta chains drawn from one sample of a study of CD8 T cells in Susac syndrome. A single record per CDR3 protein comes from TCRdb applying MiXCR to the immunoSEQ multiplex PCR reads. The data hold about 200,000 distinct CDR3 sequences, with 90% to 95% observed a single time. The sequenced material came from CD4+ T cells from PBMCs. The receptor source for this set is a human donor in good health. The CDR3 runs from the conserved cysteine through the conserved F or W. The D gene is left open where the match is weak. Clone size appears in some rows only: once, few, many, or a class for an expanded clone.

>14|TRBJ1-4|TRBV7-9|.|.
TGTGCCAGCAGCTCTCAGGGGACTAATGAAAAACTGTTTTTT
CASSSQGTNEKLFF
>14|TRBJ1-5|TRBV6-2/TRBV6-3|TRBD1|.
TGTGCCAGCAGTTGGACAGGGGGGCGTCAGCCCCAGCATTTT
CASSWTGGRQPQHF
>11|TRBJ1-2|TRBV20-1|.|.
TGCAGTGCTAGGTATGAGGGTGGCTACACCTTC
CSARYEGGYTF
>14|TRBJ2-3|TRBV29-1|TRBD1|.
TGCAGCGTCCACAGGGGGCAGAGCACAGATACGCAGTATTTT
CSVHRGQSTDTQYF
>13|TRBJ2-5|TRBV29-1|.|once
TGCAGCGTTGATAATAGGGTCCAAGAGACCCAGTACTTC
CSVDNRVQETQYF
>15|TRBJ1-5|TRBV20-1|.|.
TGCAGTGCTAGAGAACCAGCGGGGGTTAATCAGCCCCAGCATTTT
CSAREPAGVNQPQHF
>14|TRBJ2-7|TRBV20-1|.|.
TGCAGTGCTAGAGACCACAGGGATTCGGGCGAGCAGTACTTC
CSARDHRDSGEQYF
>16|TRBJ2-3|TRBV14|TRBD2|.
TGTGCCAGCAGCCACATGACTAGCGGGGGGAGTGCTACGCAGTATTTT
CASSHMTSGGSATQYF
>15|TRBJ1-2|TRBV9|.|.
TGTGCCAGCAGCTTCGACCCAACAGGACGCTATGGCTACACCTTC
CASSFDPTGRYGYTF
>10|TRBJ2-1|TRBV29-1|.|.
TGCAGCGTTGATAGGCGGCAGCAGTTCTTC
CSVDRRQQFF
>15|TRBJ1-5|TRBV4-2|.|.
TGTGCCAGCAGCCAAGAATTTGAGGGAGGCCAGCCCCAGCATTTT
CASSQEFEGGQPQHF
>14|TRBJ2-1|TRBV29-1|TRBD2|.
TGCAGCGCTCACTCTAGCGGGAGGTCCAATGAGCAGTTCTTC
CSAHSSGRSNEQFF
>15|TRBJ2-5|TRBV29-1|TRBD1|.
TGCAGCGTTGTTCCCCCGGACAGGGCCCAAGAGACCCAGTACTTC
CSVVPPDRAQETQYF
>13|TRBJ1-5|TRBV29-1|.|.
TGCAGCGTTGGGGCGGCAGGGTTTGAGCCCCAGCATTTT
CSVGAAGFEPQHF
>17|TRBJ2-2|TRBV15|TRBD2|.
TGTGCCACCAGCAGCCCTTTGGGAACTAGCGAGGTCGGGGAGCTGTTTTTT
CATSSPLGTSEVGELFF
>15|TRBJ2-1|TRBV20-1|.|.
TGCAGTGCTAGAGTTAGCGAGCTCTCCTACAATGAGCAGTTCTTC
CSARVSELSYNEQFF
>18|TRBJ2-1|TRBV2|TRBD2|.
TGTGCCAGCAGAAAAGACAGAGCTATGGGACTAGCCAACAATGAGCAGTTCTTC
CASRKDRAMGLANNEQFF
>12|TRBJ2-7|TRBV2|.|.
TGTGCCAGCAGCCCTCAAGTCTACGAGCAGTACTTC
CASSPQVYEQYF
>15|TRBJ2-7|TRBV14|TRBD2|.
TGTGCCAGCAGCCAATCTCGAACTAGCGCCGACGAGCAGTACTTC
CASSQSRTSADEQYF
>12|TRBJ2-3|TRBV27|.|.
TGTGCCAGCAGGGGCCCCACAGATACGCAGTATTTT
CASRGPTDTQYF
>16|TRBJ2-1|TRBV24-1|.|.
TGTGCCACCAGTGATTTGCCGGGTCACTCCTACAATGAGCAGTTCTTC
CATSDLPGHSYNEQFF